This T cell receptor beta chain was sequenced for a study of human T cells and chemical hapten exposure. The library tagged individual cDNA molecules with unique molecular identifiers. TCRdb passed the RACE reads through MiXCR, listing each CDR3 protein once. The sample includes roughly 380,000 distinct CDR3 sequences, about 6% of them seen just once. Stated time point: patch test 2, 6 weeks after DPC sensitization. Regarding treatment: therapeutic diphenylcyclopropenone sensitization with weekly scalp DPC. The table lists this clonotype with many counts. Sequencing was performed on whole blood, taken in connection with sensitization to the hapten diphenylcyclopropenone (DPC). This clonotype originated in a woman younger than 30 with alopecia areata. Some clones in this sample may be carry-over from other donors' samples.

The CDR3 sequence is CASRYTGLGENTEAFF. The CDR3 nucleotides read TGTGCCAGCAGGTATACGGGGTTAGGAGAGAACACTGAAGCTTTCTTT. The V and J genes are TRBV3-1 and TRBJ1-1; D gene uncertain. V lost 6 bases and J lost 1, with 18 bases in between. There are 16 residues in the CDR3. Germline CDR1 and CDR2: LGHDT and YNNKEL (reference sequence).